The rows below give T cell receptor beta chains drawn from one sample of a study of blood T cells in healthy people across ages. TCRdb redid the calling of the 5' RACE reads with MiXCR, one entry per CDR3 protein. The sample includes 550,000 to 600,000 distinct CDR3 sequences, 25% to 30% seen only once; the top ten take around 20%. Sequenced: blood. These receptors originate from a woman in her seventies in good health. Each CDR3 is given with its conserved first and last residue. D genes are given only for firm matches. The size of a clone is reported for some rows only, either as once, few or many, or as a class for expanded clones.

d_gene: TRBD2; j_gene: TRBJ2-7; v_gene: TRBV6-5; abundance: .; CDR3aa: CASSYDGLAGSYEQYF; CDR3nt: TGTGCCAGCAGTTACGACGGACTAGCGGGATCCTACGAGCAGTACTTC
d_gene: TRBD2; j_gene: TRBJ2-5; v_gene: TRBV20-1; abundance: .; CDR3aa: CSARVSSGGSKETQYF; CDR3nt: TGCAGTGCTAGAGTCAGTAGCGGGGGGTCCAAAGAGACCCAGTACTTC
d_gene: .; j_gene: TRBJ2-5; v_gene: TRBV7-9; abundance: large; CDR3aa: CASSSTLGRVEETQYF; CDR3nt: TGTGCCAGCAGCTCTACACTCGGCAGGGTAGAAGAGACCCAGTACTTC
d_gene: TRBD2; j_gene: TRBJ2-2; v_gene: TRBV12-3/TRBV12-4; abundance: .; CDR3aa: CASSLRGGVTGELFF; CDR3nt: TGTGCCAGCAGTCTTCGTGGGGGGGTAACCGGGGAGCTGTTTTTT
d_gene: TRBD1; j_gene: TRBJ2-2; v_gene: TRBV9; abundance: .; CDR3aa: CASSVAQQGAHGELFF; CDR3nt: TGTGCCAGCAGCGTAGCTCAACAGGGGGCTCACGGGGAGCTGTTTTTT
d_gene: .; j_gene: TRBJ2-1; v_gene: TRBV7-2; abundance: few; CDR3aa: CASIQSSSYNEQFF; CDR3nt: TGTGCCAGCATACAGAGTAGCTCCTACAATGAGCAGTTCTTC
d_gene: .; j_gene: TRBJ2-3; v_gene: TRBV12-3/TRBV12-4; abundance: .; CDR3aa: CASRVELAVDTQYF; CDR3nt: TGTGCCAGCAGGGTAGAACTAGCTGTGGATACGCAGTATTTT
d_gene: TRBD2; j_gene: TRBJ2-5; v_gene: TRBV9; abundance: few; CDR3aa: CASSLTSGYQETQYF; CDR3nt: TGTGCCAGCAGCTTGACTAGCGGGTATCAAGAGACCCAGTACTTC
d_gene: .; j_gene: TRBJ2-7; v_gene: TRBV21-1; abundance: few; CDR3aa: CASSTPGTGSDLYEQYF; CDR3nt: TGTGCCAGCAGCACCCCCGGGACAGGGTCGGACCTTTACGAGCAGTACTTC
d_gene: .; j_gene: TRBJ2-2; v_gene: TRBV5-6; abundance: .; CDR3aa: CASSLVDRGYANTGELFF; CDR3nt: TGTGCCAGCAGCTTGGTGGACAGAGGGTACGCGAACACCGGGGAGCTGTTTTTT
d_gene: TRBD2; j_gene: TRBJ2-3; v_gene: TRBV7-2; abundance: .; CDR3aa: CASSSQAGETSTDTQYF; CDR3nt: TGTGCCAGCAGCTCCCAAGCGGGGGAGACTAGCACAGATACGCAGTATTTT
d_gene: TRBD1; j_gene: TRBJ1-4; v_gene: TRBV9; abundance: .; CDR3aa: CASSPRTGTNEKLFF; CDR3nt: TGTGCCAGCAGCCCGCGGACAGGAACGAATGAAAAACTGTTTTTT
d_gene: .; j_gene: TRBJ2-5; v_gene: TRBV7-3; abundance: .; CDR3aa: CASSLIAGAGQETQYF; CDR3nt: TGTGCCAGCAGCTTAATTGCGGGGGCGGGGCAGGAGACCCAGTACTTC
d_gene: TRBD2; j_gene: TRBJ2-3; v_gene: TRBV10-2; abundance: few; CDR3aa: CASSEGYSGGTTVGTQYF; CDR3nt: TGCGCCAGCAGTGAGGGTTATAGCGGGGGGACTACGGTGGGTACGCAGTATTTT
d_gene: .; j_gene: TRBJ1-1; v_gene: TRBV20-1; abundance: .; CDR3aa: CSAREGGKDTEAFF; CDR3nt: TGCAGTGCTAGAGAGGGAGGGAAGGATACTGAAGCTTTCTTT
d_gene: .; j_gene: TRBJ2-5; v_gene: TRBV6-2/TRBV6-3; abundance: few; CDR3aa: CASSDQPRETQYF; CDR3nt: TGTGCCAGCAGTGATCAGCCGCGGGAGACCCAGTACTTC
d_gene: .; j_gene: TRBJ1-5; v_gene: TRBV9; abundance: .; CDR3aa: CATASQPQHF; CDR3nt: TGTGCCACCGCCAGTCAGCCCCAGCATTTT
d_gene: .; j_gene: TRBJ1-1; v_gene: TRBV7-9; abundance: many; CDR3aa: CASSPRGDTEAFF; CDR3nt: TGTGCCAGCTCCCCCCGGGGAGACACTGAAGCTTTCTTT
d_gene: .; j_gene: TRBJ1-2; v_gene: TRBV7-2; abundance: .; CDR3aa: CASSFSGGKTGYTF; CDR3nt: TGTGCCAGCAGCTTCTCGGGGGGGAAGACTGGCTACACCTTC
d_gene: .; j_gene: TRBJ2-7; v_gene: TRBV6-2/TRBV6-3; abundance: many; CDR3aa: CASISSSGKFSYEQYF; CDR3nt: TGTGCCAGCATTTCTTCAAGCGGCAAATTCTCCTACGAGCAGTACTTC
d_gene: .; j_gene: TRBJ1-4; v_gene: TRBV3-1; abundance: few; CDR3aa: CASSREDNVGNEKLFF; CDR3nt: TGTGCCAGCAGCCGAGAGGATAACGTCGGGAATGAAAAACTGTTTTTT
d_gene: TRBD1; j_gene: TRBJ1-5; v_gene: TRBV18; abundance: .; CDR3aa: CASSVVDRVQPQHF; CDR3nt: TGTGCCAGCTCTGTGGTGGACAGGGTTCAGCCCCAGCATTTT
d_gene: .; j_gene: TRBJ1-6; v_gene: TRBV20-1; abundance: many; CDR3aa: CSAKGRGSYNSPLHF; CDR3nt: TGCAGTGCTAAGGGTAGGGGGTCCTATAATTCACCCCTCCACTTT
d_gene: TRBD1; j_gene: TRBJ2-5; v_gene: TRBV28; abundance: .; CDR3aa: CASSLIQGTETQYF; CDR3nt: TGTGCCAGCAGTCTCATACAGGGGACGGAGACCCAGTACTTC
d_gene: .; j_gene: TRBJ1-1; v_gene: TRBV7-3; abundance: .; CDR3aa: CASSLTLVRVNTEAFF; CDR3nt: TGTGCCAGCAGTTTAACGTTGGTCAGGGTGAACACTGAAGCTTTCTTT
d_gene: .; j_gene: TRBJ1-2; v_gene: TRBV6-2/TRBV6-3; abundance: .; CDR3aa: CASTRVLTVLYGYTF; CDR3nt: TGTGCCAGCACCCGAGTCCTGACAGTTCTCTATGGCTACACCTTC
d_gene: TRBD1; j_gene: TRBJ1-2; v_gene: TRBV5-1; abundance: .; CDR3aa: CASSWTGDNYGYTF; CDR3nt: TGCGCCAGCAGCTGGACAGGGGATAACTATGGCTACACCTTC
d_gene: .; j_gene: TRBJ1-3; v_gene: TRBV14; abundance: .; CDR3aa: CASSQEVVGNTIYF; CDR3nt: TGTGCCAGCAGCCAAGAGGTTGTGGGAAACACCATATATTTT
d_gene: .; j_gene: TRBJ1-1; v_gene: TRBV11-3; abundance: .; CDR3aa: CASTPTSNTEAFF; CDR3nt: TGTGCCAGCACACCAACGTCGAACACTGAAGCTTTCTTT
d_gene: TRBD2; j_gene: TRBJ2-1; v_gene: TRBV5-1; abundance: once; CDR3aa: CASTWTSGTSYNEQFF; CDR3nt: TGCGCCAGCACCTGGACTAGCGGGACCTCCTACAATGAGCAGTTCTTC
d_gene: TRBD2; j_gene: TRBJ2-1; v_gene: TRBV11-2; abundance: .; CDR3aa: CASSFSQLAGGSEQFF; CDR3nt: TGTGCCAGCAGCTTCTCCCAACTAGCGGGGGGGTCTGAGCAGTTCTTC
d_gene: .; j_gene: TRBJ2-1; v_gene: TRBV5-1; abundance: few; CDR3aa: CASSEHLALSSYNEQFF; CDR3nt: TGCGCCAGCAGCGAGCATCTAGCGTTGAGCTCCTACAATGAGCAGTTCTTC
d_gene: TRBD2; j_gene: TRBJ2-5; v_gene: TRBV4-3; abundance: .; CDR3aa: CASSQGGLAGQETQYF; CDR3nt: TGCGCCAGCAGCCAAGGCGGACTAGCGGGCCAAGAGACCCAGTACTTC
d_gene: .; j_gene: TRBJ2-5; v_gene: TRBV18; abundance: few; CDR3aa: CASSPQPNVLSETQYF; CDR3nt: TGTGCCAGCTCACCACAACCCAACGTCCTTAGCGAGACCCAGTACTTC
d_gene: TRBD2; j_gene: TRBJ2-4; v_gene: TRBV7-8; abundance: .; CDR3aa: CASSQSGGVAKNIQYF; CDR3nt: TGTGCCAGCAGCCAGAGCGGGGGGGTAGCCAAAAACATTCAGTACTTC
d_gene: .; j_gene: TRBJ1-4; v_gene: TRBV18; abundance: .; CDR3aa: CASSPFRDKFATNEKLFF; CDR3nt: TGTGCCAGCTCACCATTCCGGGACAAGTTTGCAACTAATGAAAAACTGTTTTTT
d_gene: TRBD2; j_gene: TRBJ2-1; v_gene: TRBV6-2/TRBV6-3; abundance: .; CDR3aa: CASSHAGGGHKNEQFF; CDR3nt: TGTGCCAGCAGCCACGCAGGCGGGGGGCACAAAAATGAGCAGTTCTTC
d_gene: .; j_gene: TRBJ1-2; v_gene: TRBV6-6; abundance: few; CDR3aa: CASSFGENYGYTF; CDR3nt: TGTGCCAGCAGTTTTGGAGAGAACTATGGCTACACCTTC
d_gene: TRBD1; j_gene: TRBJ2-4; v_gene: TRBV12-3/TRBV12-4; abundance: many; CDR3aa: CASSYWGTGGPRVNIQYF; CDR3nt: TGTGCCAGCAGTTACTGGGGAACAGGGGGTCCTAGGGTGAACATTCAGTACTTC
d_gene: TRBD2; j_gene: TRBJ2-5; v_gene: TRBV11-2; abundance: .; CDR3aa: CASSFFLTSGQETQYF; CDR3nt: TGTGCCAGCAGCTTCTTTTTGACTAGCGGTCAAGAGACCCAGTACTTC
d_gene: TRBD1; j_gene: TRBJ1-2; v_gene: TRBV29-1; abundance: many; CDR3aa: CSVETHRGLTF; CDR3nt: TGCAGCGTGGAAACCCACAGGGGGCTCACCTTC
d_gene: TRBD1; j_gene: TRBJ1-4; v_gene: TRBV4-1; abundance: once; CDR3aa: CASSHLDRDEKLFF; CDR3nt: TGCGCCAGCAGCCACCTGGACAGGGATGAAAAACTGTTTTTT
d_gene: .; j_gene: TRBJ1-2; v_gene: TRBV20-1; abundance: .; CDR3aa: CSARATDYGYTF; CDR3nt: TGCAGTGCTAGGGCGACAGACTATGGCTACACCTTC
d_gene: .; j_gene: TRBJ1-3; v_gene: TRBV3-1; abundance: few; CDR3aa: CASSQGPAHRNTIYF; CDR3nt: TGTGCCAGCAGCCAAGGGCCCGCTCACAGAAACACCATATATTTT
d_gene: TRBD2; j_gene: TRBJ2-1; v_gene: TRBV9; abundance: .; CDR3aa: CASSAIWTSGGHEQFF; CDR3nt: TGTGCCAGCAGCGCCATCTGGACTAGCGGGGGCCATGAGCAGTTCTTC